This TCR beta chain was identified in a study of OX40 agonist ivuxolimab in advanced cancers. Broader study findings: At 0.1 to 3.0 mg/kg, clonal expansion of CD4+ and CD8+ blood T cells had occurred by week 6. Relatively little clonal expansion, among the lowest observed, appeared in partial responders at 0.1-3.0 mg/kg.

Germline assignment: CDR1 MNHEY and CDR2 SMNVEV (reference sequence). The V and J ends lost 6 bases and 6 bases, in that order; junction bases with no gene match: 5. CDR3 length: 13 amino acids. Concerning this clone itself: Its antigen remains unidentified.

Libraries were prepared by immunoSEQ multiplex PCR; TCRdb keeps only in-frame clonotypes and omits some of them. The repertoire holds 53,000 or so clones, with approximately 84% as singletons. Sequencing used CD4+ or CD8+ T cells sorted from blood, obtained in a trial of the OX40 agonist ivuxolimab. The source of this sequence is an adult with an advanced solid tumor such as melanoma, head and neck, liver or kidney cancer. The J gene is TRBJ1-5, the V gene TRBV27; 7 nucleotides match TRBD1. This chain's CDR3 is CASRGDRSQPQHF. The CDR3 DNA reads TGTGCCAGCAGGGGGGACAGATCTCAGCCCCAGCATTTT.